The rows below give T cell receptor beta chains drawn from one sample of a study of somatic mutations in cytotoxic T cells in rheumatoid arthritis. Method: immunoSEQ multiplex PCR; TCRdb's copy keeps in-frame clones and lacks some. This table has about 11,000 clones, about 80% appearing once. Input material: CD8+ T cells sorted from blood. Receptors were obtained from a woman aged 55-69 years with rheumatoid arthritis. CDR3s include the opening cysteine and the closing phenylalanine or tryptophan. The D gene is left open where the match is weak. Size tells how often a clone was seen (once, few, many) or the class of an expanded clone, and some rows leave it out.

abundance	d_gene	v_gene	j_gene	CDR3nt	CDR3aa
.	TRBD1	TRBV4-1	TRBJ2-7	TGCGCCAGCAGCCATGGACAGGGGGCGTGGGAGCAGTACTTC	CASSHGQGAWEQYF
.	.	TRBV4-1	TRBJ2-7	TGCGCCAGCAGCCAAGGGGCAGGGGCCACCTACGAGCAGTACTTC	CASSQGAGATYEQYF
.	.	TRBV11-2	TRBJ2-7	TGTGCCAGCAGCTTAGGCCTCGAGCAGTACTTC	CASSLGLEQYF
once	TRBD2	TRBV19	TRBJ2-1	TGTGCCAGTAAGGGTCTAGCGGCCTACAATGAGCAGTTCTTC	CASKGLAAYNEQFF
few	TRBD2	TRBV4-1	TRBJ2-7	TGCGCCAGCAGCCATTCCGGGACTAGCTCCTACGAGCAGTACTTC	CASSHSGTSSYEQYF
few	TRBD2	TRBV28	TRBJ2-5	TGTGCCAGCAGTTTATGGGTCGGGACTAGCGGACAAGAGACCCAGTACTTC	CASSLWVGTSGQETQYF
.	.	TRBV7-9	TRBJ1-1	TGTGCCAGCGAGGTTAACACTGAAGCTTTCTTT	CASEVNTEAFF
.	TRBD1	TRBV5-6	TRBJ2-5	TGTGCCAGCAGCTTGCCCCCCGCAGGGGGCAGGGAGACCCAGTACTTC	CASSLPPAGGRETQYF
.	TRBD1	TRBV28	TRBJ2-7	TGTGCCAGCAGTTTAGCGGTCAGGGGGCACTACGAGCAGTACTTC	CASSLAVRGHYEQYF
.	.	TRBV2	TRBJ1-4	TGTGCCAGCAGTGGTCCCAGTCCAACTAATGAAAAACTGTTTTTT	CASSGPSPTNEKLFF
.	TRBD2	TRBV10-3	TRBJ2-7	TGTGCCACCTTGGATCCGACTAGCGGGTTCTACGAGCAGTACTTC	CATLDPTSGFYEQYF
.	.	TRBV27	TRBJ2-7	TGTGCCAGCAGTTTAGGGGTAGGGGCAAGGGACGAGCAGTACTTC	CASSLGVGARDEQYF
medium-sized	.	TRBV5-5	TRBJ1-3	TGTGCCAGCAGCTTGGCCTGGCAGGGTGGAAACACCATATATTTT	CASSLAWQGGNTIYF